This T cell receptor beta chain was sequenced for a study of shared clonotypes between healthy human individuals. General study points: Compared with memory subsets, naive subsets generally had larger estimated richness.

The germline V gene encodes CDR1 MNHNS and CDR2 SASEGT. The CDR3 has 12 residues. V was shortened by 5 bases and J by 2 bases, with 6 bases between the two germline ends. As regards this clone: What it binds is not known.

The assay used deep level. Clones were sequenced by immunoSEQ multiplex PCR, and TCRdb holds only the in-frame ones, with some missing. Of nearly 750,000 clones in the sample, 72% were seen once. Investigators divided CD4+ cells into CD45RA+ naive and CD45RA-negative memory subsets. The sequence derives from a woman aged 25-40 years in good health. The sample was memory CD4+ T cells sorted from blood. Subset meaning: CD45RA-negative fraction. This rearrangement joins TRBV6-1 to TRBJ1-2; no clear D gene. The CDR3 loop is CASSPGNYGYTF. The CDR3 DNA is TGTGCCAGCAGTCCCGGCAACTATGGCTACACCTTC.